The present T cell receptor beta chain was sequenced within a study of blood T cells in healthy people across ages. Donors ranged from roughly 6 to 100 years old and were healthy Caucasians in Russia. CDR1 and CDR2 from the germline V gene are SGHRS and YFSETQ. V was pared by 4 bases and J by 0 bases, with 14 bases between. The CDR3 length is 15 residues. Study findings and constraints: Changes in expanded clonotypes were possibly confounded, as the CMV status of donors was unknown.

In regard to this clonotype: Its antigen is currently unknown.

Together with a sample-barcoded 5' primer, a J-beta primer mix was included in a second PCR lasting roughly 6 to 12 cycles. In TCRdb, the 5' RACE reads were re-called with MiXCR into one record per CDR3 protein. The table lists some 760,000 distinct CDR3 sequences, around 25% of them singletons. Another study also made use of these data, one on T cells of mothers and their children. That work contributes: Mothers gave over 9 million TCR beta CDR3 reads each, and children 2.5 million to 3.5 million each. Among related mother-child pairs, overlap was slightly higher than in unrelated pairs, though not significantly.

V usage is TRBV5-1 and J usage is TRBJ2-7; D perhaps matches TRBD1 (7 bases). Sequencing was done on a sample of blood. The origin of this receptor is a boy aged 5-17 years in good health. CDR3: CASSPGDRDSYEQYF. For the CDR3, the DNA is TGCGCCAGCAGCCCGGGAGACAGGGACTCCTACGAGCAGTACTTC.